This entry is about one T cell receptor (beta chain). Its antigen remains unidentified. The 5'RACE template-switching step produced TCR cDNA and added a universal primer site and UMIs. MiXCR, run by TCRdb on the 5' RACE reads, gives a single entry per CDR3 protein. The sample holds about 240,000 distinct CDR3 sequences, roughly 7.2% seen once. The sample belongs to a study of T cells after yellow fever vaccination. Across the whole study: SMART-Seq v4 Ultra Low Input handled preparation of low-cell-number fractions. Findings and caveats of the study: Weaker in magnitude, the secondary response showed a faster peak on day 5 versus 15. Repertoires obtained by FACS sorting could include abundant clonotypes that entered as contaminants from the bulk population.

Germline CDR1 is SGHRS and CDR2 is YFSETQ. Trimming removed 4 bases from V and 5 bases from J; junction bases left unmatched: 8. The CDR3 is 15 amino acids. The TCR sequence derives from a young man who received the YFV17D yellow fever vaccine. The chain employs TRBV5-1 and TRBJ2-3, with 9 bases lining up with TRBD1. The material was CD4+ T cells sorted from PBMCs, obtained 15 days after the yellow fever booster vaccination. CDR3 protein: CASSSRDRAGDTQYF. The CDR3 nucleotides read TGCGCCAGCAGCAGCCGGGACAGGGCGGGAGATACGCAGTATTTT.